This entry lists 27 T cell receptor beta chains sequenced from one sample in a study of T cell responses to AZD1222 COVID-19 vaccine. TCRdb keeps only in-frame clones here, not all; method: immunoSEQ multiplex PCR. The sample holds tens of thousands of clones; roughly nine tenths are singletons and the top ten take around 1.4%. The sequencing used peripheral blood, collected 28 days after the second AZD1222 dose. The receptors come from an adult who received the AZD1222 COVID-19 vaccine.

The chain carries TRBV28 and TRBJ1-1; D is unclear. With 3 bases removed from V and 11 bases from J, the gap between germline ends came to 22 bases. This CDR3 contains 15 residues. Germline lookup yields CDR1 MDHEN and CDR2 SYDVKM. The CDR3 loop reads CASSLGLLDPGYAFF. CDR3 DNA sequence: TGTGCCAGCAGTTTGGGGTTGTTGGATCCGGGATATGCTTTCTTT. The entire variable domain, with the rest obtained from reference TRBV28 and TRBJ1-1, is as follows: DVKVTQSSRYLVKRTGEKVFLECVQDMDHENMFWYRQDPGLGLRLIYFSYDVKMKEKGDIPEGYSVSREKKERFSLILESASTNQTSMYLCASSLGLLDPGYAFFGQGTRLTVV.

The chain links TRBV28 to TRBJ1-3; D uncertain. CDR3 length equals 15 residues. Germline CDR1 and CDR2: MDHEN and SYDVKM. V was shortened by 0 bases and J by 0 bases, with 6 bases between the two germline ends. The CDR3 DNA reads TGTGCCAGCAGTTTATGGTTGGACTCTGGAAACACCATATATTTT. Translating gives CASSLWLDSGNTIYF.

The DNA of the CDR3 is TGTGCCAGCAGCTTAACCGGGACTAGCGACACAGATACGCAGTATTTT. It encodes CASSLTGTSDTDTQYF. The rearrangement uses TRBV11-1 and TRBJ2-3, with 10 positions matching TRBD2. V lost 2 bases to trimming and J lost 2 bases; unmatched junction nucleotides: 4. The germline V gene encodes CDR1 SGHAT and CDR2 FQDESV (reference sequence). This CDR3 is 16 amino acids long.

The chain joins TRBV5-4 to TRBJ2-7, with D possibly matching TRBD1 (5 bases). CDR1 and CDR2 (germline): SGHNT, YYREEE (reference sequence). V was clipped by 1 base and J by 0 bases, with 11 bases between them. The CDR3 covers 15 residues. This CDR3 reads CASSLSQGNSYEQYF. The DNA of the CDR3 is TGTGCCAGCAGCTTGTCCCAGGGCAACTCCTACGAGCAGTACTTC.

The rearrangement uses TRBV4-3 and TRBJ1-2, with a weak D call TRBD1 (5 bases). V was pared by 0 bases and J by 4 bases, with 15 bases between. This CDR3 contains 16 residues. Germline loops: CDR1 LGHNA, CDR2 YSLEER. The CDR3 sequence: CASSQEGRLRGYGYTF. Written as DNA, the CDR3 is TGCGCCAGCAGCCAAGAGGGGCGGTTACGGGGCTATGGCTACACCTTC.

J is TRBJ1-5 and V is TRBV4-1; the D is unclear. Germline V gene sequence: CDR1 MGHRA, CDR2 YSYEKL. Trimming left V 4 bases short and J 0 bases short, with 13 bases between. This CDR3 comprises 16 residues. CDR3 DNA: TGCGCCAGCAGCCTCAAGATAACAGATAGCAATCAGCCCCAGCATTTT. Translated, it gives CASSLKITDSNQPQHF.

The chain couples TRBV5-1 to TRBJ2-7; no clear D gene. V lost 2 bases, J lost 3 bases, and 3 bases lay in between. Germline-derived CDR1 and CDR2 are SGHRS and YFSETQ. This CDR3 is 11 amino acids long. The CDR3 DNA sequence: TGCGCCAGCAGCTTTATCTACGAGCAGTACTTC. This encodes CASSFIYEQYF.

The genes are TRBV30 and TRBJ1-1; D unclear. Between the trimmed V and J ends, which lost 4 bases and 1 base, there was a span of 13 bases. The germline V gene has CDR1 GTSNPN and CDR2 SVGIG (reference sequence). This CDR3 has 14 residues. The CDR3 DNA reads TGTGCCTGGAAGCGGGCAGGCGCGAACACTGAAGCTTTCTTT. Translated: CAWKRAGANTEAFF.

The chain couples TRBV6-1 to TRBJ1-5; possible D gene TRBD1, 5 bases. Trimming took off 3 bases at V and 5 bases at J, with 17 bases between the two ends. Germline V CDR1 and CDR2: MNHNS, SASEGT. The CDR3 consists of 16 residues. CDR3 nucleotides: TGTGCCAGCAGTGATCATAGTCAGGGACTACATCAGCCCCAGCATTTT. This sequence encodes CASSDHSQGLHQPQHF.

The chain combines TRBV19 with TRBJ1-5; the D gene is possibly TRBD1 (5 bases). This CDR3 is 14 amino acids long. CDR1 and CDR2 from the germline V gene are LNHDA and SQIVND (reference sequence). V dropped 3 bases and J dropped 5 bases, with 11 bases sitting between them. CDR3 sequence: CASSIRGGDQPQHF. Here the CDR3 DNA reads TGTGCCAGTAGTATTCGGGGGGGGGATCAGCCCCAGCATTTT.

The rearrangement uses TRBV6-5 and TRBJ2-7; D is uncertain. The CDR3 consists of 11 residues. Trimming shortened V by 3 bases and J by 5 bases, and 5 bases separated the two germline ends. Germline CDR1 MNHEY, CDR2 SVGAGI. The CDR3 DNA sequence: TGTGCCAGCAGTTATCCAAACGAGCAGTACTTC. Its translation: CASSYPNEQYF.

This clone has a handful of counts. The chain recombines TRBV7-9 with TRBJ1-1; no definite D call. CDR3 length: 14 amino acids. Germline loops: CDR1 SEHNR, CDR2 FQNEAQ (reference sequence). Trimming pared 1 base from V and 0 bases from J, leaving 6 bases between. The CDR3 sequence: CASSLVRLNTEAFF. Here the CDR3 DNA reads TGTGCCAGCAGCTTAGTAAGGTTGAACACTGAAGCTTTCTTT. The whole variable domain, filled in from reference TRBV7-9 and TRBJ1-1, reads DTGVSQNPRHKITKRGQNVTFRCDPISEHNRLYWYRQTLGQGPEFLTYFQNEAQLEKSRLLSDRFSAERPKGSFSTLEIQRTEQGDSAMYLCASSLVRLNTEAFFGQGTRLTVV.

This clone came up a few times. The chain recombines TRBV7-3 with TRBJ2-7; D uncertain. CDR1 and CDR2 (germline): SGHTA, FQGTGA. There are 13 residues in the CDR3. V lost 5 bases, J lost 5 bases, and 13 bases lay in between. Written as DNA, the CDR3 is TGTGCCAGCAGCCCTTCGGTAGGCAACGAGCAGTACTTC. Encoded protein: CASSPSVGNEQYF.

Concerning this clone itself: Germline is not matched at one junction end, which may reflect a read error. V usage is TRBV6-5 and J usage is TRBJ1-1; TRBD1 agrees at 8 bases. Germline CDR1 and CDR2: MNHEY and SVGAGI. The CDR3 has 14 residues. DNA for the CDR3: TGTGCCAGCAGGACAGGGGCTTTGAACGCTGAAGCTTTCTTT. It codes for CASRTGALNAEAFF.

The V and J genes are TRBV18 and TRBJ1-2, with D uncertain. The length of the CDR3 is 14 residues. The V end was cut by 0 bases, the J end by 3 bases, with 8 bases between. Germline V gives CDR1 KGHSH, CDR2 LQKENI. DNA of the CDR3: TGTGCCAGCTCACCACCGGCAGGCGACTATGGCTACACCTTC. This codes for CASSPPAGDYGYTF.

The chain carries TRBV18 and TRBJ1-6, with D hard to call. Trimming left V 6 bases short and J 7 bases short, with 7 bases between. The germline V gene has CDR1 KGHSH and CDR2 LQKENI. The length of the CDR3 is 12 residues. CDR3 sequence reads: CASSQVNSPLHF. CDR3 DNA sequence: TGTGCCAGCTCTCAAGTAAATTCACCCCTCCACTTT.

The J gene is TRBJ2-5, the V gene TRBV5-4, with a possible D match to TRBD2 (6 bases). CDR3 length: 17 residues. V lost 4 bases, J lost 2 bases, and 21 bases lay in between. Germline lookup yields CDR1 SGHNT and CDR2 YYREEE (reference sequence). The CDR3 bases are TGTGCCAGCAGCCCGACCCCGGGGGACTTAGGTCAAGAGACCCAGTACTTC. Translated: CASSPTPGDLGQETQYF.

The rearrangement joins TRBV11-2 to TRBJ2-1; 14 nucleotides match TRBD2. The CDR3 is 17 residues long. Germline V CDR1 and CDR2: SGHAT, FQNNGV. Trimming at V came to 3 bases and at J to 8 bases, leaving 9 bases not matched to a gene. This CDR3 reads CASSFPRLAGGQDEQFF. The DNA for the CDR3 is TGTGCCAGCAGCTTTCCCAGACTAGCGGGGGGGCAGGATGAGCAGTTCTTC. The full variable domain, completed using reference TRBV11-2 and TRBJ2-1, is EAGVAQSPRYKIIEKRQSVAFWCNPISGHATLYWYQQILGQGPKLLIQFQNNGVVDDSQLPKDRFSAERLKGVDSTLKIQPAKLEDSAVYLCASSFPRLAGGQDEQFFGPGTRLTVL.

The chain couples TRBV29-1 to TRBJ1-1; unclear D gene. The CDR3 covers 12 residues. Trimming pared 2 bases from V and 8 bases from J, leaving 12 bases between. The germline V gene encodes CDR1 SQVTM and CDR2 ANQGSEA. CDR3 DNA: TGCAGCGTTGAAAAGAGCGGCAGGGAAGCTTTCTTT. Its protein product is CSVEKSGREAFF.

This chain uses TRBV7-3 with TRBJ2-1; D may be TRBD1 or TRBD2 (6 bases each). From germline, CDR1 is SGHTA and CDR2 FQGTGA. The V end lost 0 bases, the J end lost 3 bases, and 9 bases lay between the germline ends. The CDR3 length is 15 residues. The DNA of the CDR3 is TGTGCCAGCAGCTTAACAGGGGGGAACTACAATGAGCAGTTCTTC. Its protein product is CASSLTGGNYNEQFF.

V and J are TRBV10-3 and TRBJ1-2; the D gene is possibly TRBD1 (6 bases). Germline V gene sequence: CDR1 ENHRY, CDR2 SYGVKD. V was shortened by 7 bases and J by 2 bases, with 14 bases between the two germline ends. The CDR3 runs to 14 residues. In DNA, the CDR3 is TGTGCCATCACCACCGACAGGTCCAACTATGGCTACACCTTC. Translating it yields CAITTDRSNYGYTF.

V and J are TRBV2 and TRBJ1-2; D remains ambiguous. This CDR3 comprises 13 residues. Germline CDR1 SNHLY, CDR2 FYNNEI. The V end was cut by 1 base, the J end by 7 bases, with 10 bases between. CDR3 loop: CASSEDSVPGYTF. The CDR3 DNA is TGTGCCAGCAGTGAAGACAGCGTCCCTGGCTACACCTTC.

This clone has a single count. The rearrangement links TRBV6-6 to TRBJ1-3; D gene uncertain. Trimming took 5 bases from V and 0 from J, leaving 11 bases between them. Germline CDR1 MNHNY, CDR2 SVGAGI (reference sequence). This CDR3 region has 15 residues. CDR3: CASSDRASSGNTIYF. The CDR3 DNA reads as TGTGCCAGCAGTGATAGGGCGAGCTCTGGAAACACCATATATTTT.

V is TRBV7-9 and J is TRBJ1-1; 10 nucleotides match TRBD1. V trimming: 1 base; J trimming: 9 bases; junction bases outside the gene matches: 5. The CDR3 loop spans 14 amino acids. Germline-derived CDR1 and CDR2 are SEHNR and FQNEAQ (reference sequence). CDR3 in amino acids: CASSLGQGASKAFF. CDR3 DNA: TGTGCCAGCAGCTTAGGACAGGGGGCAAGCAAAGCTTTCTTT.

The chain links TRBV6-5 to TRBJ2-1; TRBD2 aligns across 8 bases. The CDR3 has 14 residues. Germline lookup yields CDR1 MNHEY and CDR2 SVGAGI. V lost 5 bases, J lost 7 bases, and 7 bases stayed unmatched. CDR3 bases: TGTGCCAGCAGTCCCTCGGGAGGGGGTAATGAGCAGTTCTTC. As protein: CASSPSGGGNEQFF.

This clone was found once. The CDR3 DNA sequence: TGTGCCTGGAGTGTAGGGGGGTGGGGTGAAAAACTGTTTTTT. Translating it yields CAWSVGGWGEKLFF. The V and J genes are TRBV30 and TRBJ1-4, with D possibly matching TRBD1 (6 bases). The ends were cut back, 0 bases at V and 7 bases at J, with 12 bases in the middle. The CDR3 consists of 14 residues. Germline V CDR1 and CDR2: GTSNPN, SVGIG (reference sequence).

V is TRBV10-3 and J is TRBJ2-7; TRBD1 is a possible D gene (5 bases). The CDR3 contains 13 residues. Germline lookup yields CDR1 ENHRY and CDR2 SYGVKD. The ends were cut back, 7 bases at V and 5 bases at J, with 15 bases in the middle. The DNA for the CDR3 is TGTGCCATCACCCGGACAAGTAGCCACGAGCAGTACTTC. This encodes CAITRTSSHEQYF.